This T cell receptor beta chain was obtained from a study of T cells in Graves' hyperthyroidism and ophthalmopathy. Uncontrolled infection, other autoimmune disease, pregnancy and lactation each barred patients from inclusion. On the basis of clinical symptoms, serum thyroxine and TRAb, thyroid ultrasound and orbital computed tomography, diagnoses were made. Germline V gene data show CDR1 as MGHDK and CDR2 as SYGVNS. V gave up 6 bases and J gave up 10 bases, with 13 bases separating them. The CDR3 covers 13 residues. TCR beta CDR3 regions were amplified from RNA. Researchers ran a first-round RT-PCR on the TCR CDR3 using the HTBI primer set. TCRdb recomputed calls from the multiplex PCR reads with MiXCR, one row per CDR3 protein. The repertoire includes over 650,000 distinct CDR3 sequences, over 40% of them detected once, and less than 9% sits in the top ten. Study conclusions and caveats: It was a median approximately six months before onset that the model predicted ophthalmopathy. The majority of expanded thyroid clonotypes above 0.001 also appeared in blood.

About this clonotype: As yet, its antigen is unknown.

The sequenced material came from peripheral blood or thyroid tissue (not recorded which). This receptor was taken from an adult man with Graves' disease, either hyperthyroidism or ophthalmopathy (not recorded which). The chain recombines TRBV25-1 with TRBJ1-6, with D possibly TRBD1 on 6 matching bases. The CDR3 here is CASRAQGPSPLHF. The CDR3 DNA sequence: TGTGCCAGCAGAGCACAGGGCCCCTCACCCCTCCACTTT.